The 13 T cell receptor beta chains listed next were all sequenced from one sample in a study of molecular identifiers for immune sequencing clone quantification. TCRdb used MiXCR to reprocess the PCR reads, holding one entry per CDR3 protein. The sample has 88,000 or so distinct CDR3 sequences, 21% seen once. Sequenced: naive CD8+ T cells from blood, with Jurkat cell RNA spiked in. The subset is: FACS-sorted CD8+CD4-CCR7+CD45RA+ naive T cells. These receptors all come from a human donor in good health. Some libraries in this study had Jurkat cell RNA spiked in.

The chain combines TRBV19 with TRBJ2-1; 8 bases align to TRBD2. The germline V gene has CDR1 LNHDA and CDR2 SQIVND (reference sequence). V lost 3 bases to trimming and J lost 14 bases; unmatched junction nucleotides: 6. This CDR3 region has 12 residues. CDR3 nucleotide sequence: TGTGCCAGTAGTATCTCGGGGGGGGAGGAGTTCTTC. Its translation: CASSISGGEEFF.

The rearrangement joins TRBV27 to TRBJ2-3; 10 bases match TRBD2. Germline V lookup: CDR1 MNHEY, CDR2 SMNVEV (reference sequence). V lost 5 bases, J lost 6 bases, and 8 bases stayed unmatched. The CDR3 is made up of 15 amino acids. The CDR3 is CASSQTSGGADTQYF. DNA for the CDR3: TGTGCCAGCAGTCAAACAAGCGGGGGGGCGGATACGCAGTATTTT.

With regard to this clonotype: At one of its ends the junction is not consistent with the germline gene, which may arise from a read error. The CDR3 DNA follows: TGCGCCAGCAGCCCGGACAGGGCTACCTACAATGAGCGGTTCTTC. The encoded protein is CASSPDRATYNERFF. The J gene is TRBJ2-1, the V gene TRBV4-1; 8 bases map to TRBD1. Germline-derived CDR1 and CDR2 are MGHRA and YSYEKL. The CDR3 is 15 residues long.

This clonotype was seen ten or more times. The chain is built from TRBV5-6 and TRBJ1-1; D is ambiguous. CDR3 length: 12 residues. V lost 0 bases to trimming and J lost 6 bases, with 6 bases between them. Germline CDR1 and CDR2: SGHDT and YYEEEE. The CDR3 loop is CASSLGPAEAFF. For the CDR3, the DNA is TGTGCCAGCAGCTTGGGGCCCGCTGAAGCTTTCTTT. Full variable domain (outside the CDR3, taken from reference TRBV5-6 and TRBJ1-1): DAGVTQSPTHLIKTRGQQVTLRCSPKSGHDTVSWYQQALGQGPQFIFQYYEEEERQRGNFPDRFSGHQFPNYSSELNVNALLLGDSALYLCASSLGPAEAFFGQGTRLTVV.

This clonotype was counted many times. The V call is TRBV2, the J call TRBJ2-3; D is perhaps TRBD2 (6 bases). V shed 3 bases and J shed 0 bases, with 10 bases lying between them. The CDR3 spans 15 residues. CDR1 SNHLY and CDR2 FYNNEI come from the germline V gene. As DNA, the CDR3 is TGTGCCAGCAGTGATTGGCGGGGTAGCACAGATACGCAGTATTTT. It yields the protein CASSDWRGSTDTQYF. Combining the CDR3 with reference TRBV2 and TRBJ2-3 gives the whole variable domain EPEVTQTPSHQVTQMGQEVILRCVPISNHLYFYWYRQILGQKVEFLVSFYNNEISEKSEIFDDQFSVERPDGSNFTLKIRSTKLEDSAMYFCASSDWRGSTDTQYFGPGTRLTVL.

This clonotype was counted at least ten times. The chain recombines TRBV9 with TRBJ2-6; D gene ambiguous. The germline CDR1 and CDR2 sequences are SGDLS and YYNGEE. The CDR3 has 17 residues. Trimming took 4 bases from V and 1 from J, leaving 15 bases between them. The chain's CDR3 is CASSSSPPTSGANVLTF. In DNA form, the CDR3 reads TGTGCCAGCAGCTCCAGCCCGCCCACTTCTGGGGCCAACGTCCTGACTTTC. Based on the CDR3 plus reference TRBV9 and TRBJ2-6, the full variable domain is DSGVTQTPKHLITATGQRVTLRCSPRSGDLSVYWYQQSLDQGLQFLIQYYNGEERAKGNILERFSAQQFPDLHSELNLSSLELGDSALYFCASSSSPPTSGANVLTFGAGSRLTVL.

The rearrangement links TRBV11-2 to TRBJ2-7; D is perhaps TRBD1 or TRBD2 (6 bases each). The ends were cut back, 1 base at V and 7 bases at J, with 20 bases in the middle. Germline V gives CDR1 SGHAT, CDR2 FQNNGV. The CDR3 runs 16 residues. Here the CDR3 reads CASSLVGGTRSVEQYF. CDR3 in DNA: TGTGCCAGCAGCTTAGTTGGCGGGACACGCAGTGTTGAGCAGTACTTC.

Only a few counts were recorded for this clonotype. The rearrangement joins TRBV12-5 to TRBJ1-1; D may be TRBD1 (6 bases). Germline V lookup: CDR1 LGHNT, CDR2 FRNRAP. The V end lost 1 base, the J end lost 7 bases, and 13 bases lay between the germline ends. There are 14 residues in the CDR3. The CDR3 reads CASGLAGGLDEAFF. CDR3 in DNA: TGTGCTAGTGGTTTGGCGGGGGGCTTGGATGAAGCTTTCTTT.

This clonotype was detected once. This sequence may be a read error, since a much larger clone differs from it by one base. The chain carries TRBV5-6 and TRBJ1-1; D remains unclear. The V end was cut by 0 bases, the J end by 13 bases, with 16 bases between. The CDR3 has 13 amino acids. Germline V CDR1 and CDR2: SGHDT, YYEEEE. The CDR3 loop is CASSLGSTINGFF. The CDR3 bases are TGTGCCAGCAGCTTGGGGAGCACCATCAATGGTTTCTTT. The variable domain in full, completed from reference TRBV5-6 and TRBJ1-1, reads DAGVTQSPTHLIKTRGQQVTLRCSPKSGHDTVSWYQQALGQGPQFIFQYYEEEERQRGNFPDRFSGHQFPNYSSELNVNALLLGDSALYLCASSLGSTINGFFGQGTRLTVV.

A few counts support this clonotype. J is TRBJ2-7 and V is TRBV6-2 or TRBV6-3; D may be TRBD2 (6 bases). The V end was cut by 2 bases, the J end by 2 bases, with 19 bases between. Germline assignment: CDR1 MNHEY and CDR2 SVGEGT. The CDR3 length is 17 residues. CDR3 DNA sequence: TGTGCCAGCAGTTACACCCACCCTGGGCGGGATGCCTACGAGCAGTACTTC. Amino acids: CASSYTHPGRDAYEQYF.

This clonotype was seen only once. CDR3 nucleotides: TGTGCCAGCGAGGGTTTGGGCCCCGAGCAGTACTTC. Translation: CASEGLGPEQYF. The chain carries TRBV6-2 or TRBV6-3 and TRBJ2-7; D is perhaps TRBD2 (5 bases). In germline, CDR1 is MNHEY, CDR2 SVGEGT. This CDR3 region has 12 residues. V was trimmed by 8 bases and J by 6 bases, leaving 14 bases between them.

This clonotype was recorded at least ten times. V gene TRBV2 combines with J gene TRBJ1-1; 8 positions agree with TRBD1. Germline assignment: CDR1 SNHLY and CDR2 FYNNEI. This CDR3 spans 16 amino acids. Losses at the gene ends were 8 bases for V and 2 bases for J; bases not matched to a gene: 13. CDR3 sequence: CASSTPRTGSNTEAFF. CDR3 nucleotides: TGTGCCAGCTCTACCCCTCGGACAGGGTCCAACACTGAAGCTTTCTTT.

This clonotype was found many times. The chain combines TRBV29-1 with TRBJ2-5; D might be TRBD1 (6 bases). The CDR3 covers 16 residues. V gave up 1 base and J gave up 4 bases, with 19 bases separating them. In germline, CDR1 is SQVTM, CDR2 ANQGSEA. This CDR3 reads CSVEGEQGDVRETQYF. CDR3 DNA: TGCAGCGTTGAAGGGGAACAGGGTGATGTGCGAGAGACCCAGTACTTC.